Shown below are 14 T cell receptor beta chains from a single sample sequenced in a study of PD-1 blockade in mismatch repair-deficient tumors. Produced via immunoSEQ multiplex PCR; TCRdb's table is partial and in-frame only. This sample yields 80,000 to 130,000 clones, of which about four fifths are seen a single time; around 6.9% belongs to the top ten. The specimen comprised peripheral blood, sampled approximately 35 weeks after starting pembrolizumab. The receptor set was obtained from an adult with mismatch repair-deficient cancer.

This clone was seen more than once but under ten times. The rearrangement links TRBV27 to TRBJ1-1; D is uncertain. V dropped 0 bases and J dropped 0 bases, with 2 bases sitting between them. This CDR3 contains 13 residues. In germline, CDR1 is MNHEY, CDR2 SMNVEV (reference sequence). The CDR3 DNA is TGTGCCAGCAGTTTATCCCTGAACACTGAAGCTTTCTTT. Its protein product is CASSLSLNTEAFF.

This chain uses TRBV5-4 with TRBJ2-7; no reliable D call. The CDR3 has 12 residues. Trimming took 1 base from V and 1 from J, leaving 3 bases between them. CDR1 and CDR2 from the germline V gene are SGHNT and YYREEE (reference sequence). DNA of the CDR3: TGTGCCAGCAGCTTGAGTTCCTACGAGCAGTACTTC. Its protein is CASSLSSYEQYF.

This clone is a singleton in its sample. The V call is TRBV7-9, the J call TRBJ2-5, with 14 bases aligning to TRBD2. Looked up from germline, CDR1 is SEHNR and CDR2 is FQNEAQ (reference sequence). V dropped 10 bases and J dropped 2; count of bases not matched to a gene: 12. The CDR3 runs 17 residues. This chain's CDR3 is CATTSGRALRSQETQYF. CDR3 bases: TGTGCCACGACTAGCGGGAGGGCCCTCCGTTCACAAGAGACCCAGTACTTC.

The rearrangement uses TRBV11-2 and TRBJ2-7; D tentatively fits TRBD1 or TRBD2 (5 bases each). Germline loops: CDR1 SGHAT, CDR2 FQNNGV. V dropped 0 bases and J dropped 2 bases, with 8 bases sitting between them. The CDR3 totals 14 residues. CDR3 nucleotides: TGTGCCAGCAGCTTAGACAGGGAGACCTACGAGCAGTACTTC. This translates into CASSLDRETYEQYF. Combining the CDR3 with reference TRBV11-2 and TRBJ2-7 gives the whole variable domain EAGVAQSPRYKIIEKRQSVAFWCNPISGHATLYWYQQILGQGPKLLIQFQNNGVVDDSQLPKDRFSAERLKGVDSTLKIQPAKLEDSAVYLCASSLDRETYEQYFGPGTRLTVT.

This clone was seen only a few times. The DNA of the CDR3 is TGTGCCAGCAGCGTAGTGCCATATGGAAACACCATATATTTT. Translated, it gives CASSVVPYGNTIYF. The rearrangement joins TRBV9 to TRBJ1-3; D gene uncertain. V was trimmed by 0 bases and J by 3 bases, leaving 7 bases between them. The CDR3 consists of 14 residues. Looked up from germline, CDR1 is SGDLS and CDR2 is YYNGEE.

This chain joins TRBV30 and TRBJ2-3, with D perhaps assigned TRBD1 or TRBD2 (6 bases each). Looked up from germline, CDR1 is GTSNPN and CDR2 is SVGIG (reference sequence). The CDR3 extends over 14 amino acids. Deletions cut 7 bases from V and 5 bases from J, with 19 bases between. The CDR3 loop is CASPRGGYRDTQYF. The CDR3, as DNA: TGTGCCTCCCCCCGAGGGGGGTACAGAGATACGCAGTATTTT.

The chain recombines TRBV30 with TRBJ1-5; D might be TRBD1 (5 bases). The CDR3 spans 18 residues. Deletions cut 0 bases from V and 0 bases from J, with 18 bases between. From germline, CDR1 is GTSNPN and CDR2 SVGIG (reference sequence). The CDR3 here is CAWSVLPRDSYSNQPQHF. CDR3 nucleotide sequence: TGTGCCTGGAGTGTACTGCCCAGAGACAGCTATAGCAATCAGCCCCAGCATTTT.

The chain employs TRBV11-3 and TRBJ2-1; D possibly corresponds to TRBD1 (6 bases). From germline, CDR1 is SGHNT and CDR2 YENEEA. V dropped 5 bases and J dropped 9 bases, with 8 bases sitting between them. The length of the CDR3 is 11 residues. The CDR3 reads CASSIGGEQFF. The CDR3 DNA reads TGTGCCAGCAGCATAGGGGGTGAGCAGTTCTTC.

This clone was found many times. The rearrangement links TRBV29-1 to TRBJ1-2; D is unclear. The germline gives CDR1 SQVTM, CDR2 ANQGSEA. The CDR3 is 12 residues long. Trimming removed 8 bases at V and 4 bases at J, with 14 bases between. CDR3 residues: CSTNRDSYGYTF. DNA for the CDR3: TGCAGCACAAACAGAGATTCCTATGGCTACACCTTC.

CDR3 in DNA: TGTGCCAGCAGCTTACCCGGGACAGGGAGGAAGGAGACCCAGTACTTC. Encoded protein: CASSLPGTGRKETQYF. V usage is TRBV7-8 and J usage is TRBJ2-5, with 9 bases fitting TRBD1. The CDR3 sequence is 16 residues long. J gave up 5 bases and V 2 bases, and 9 bases lay outside the gene matches. Per the germline V gene, CDR1 is SGHVS and CDR2 is FQNEAQ.

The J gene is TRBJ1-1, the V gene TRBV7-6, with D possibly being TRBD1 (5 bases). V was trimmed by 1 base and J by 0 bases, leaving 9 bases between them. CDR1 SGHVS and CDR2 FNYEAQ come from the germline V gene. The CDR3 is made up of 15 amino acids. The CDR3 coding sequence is TGTGCCAGCAGCTTAGTAGGGGCCATGAACACTGAAGCTTTCTTT. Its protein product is CASSLVGAMNTEAFF.

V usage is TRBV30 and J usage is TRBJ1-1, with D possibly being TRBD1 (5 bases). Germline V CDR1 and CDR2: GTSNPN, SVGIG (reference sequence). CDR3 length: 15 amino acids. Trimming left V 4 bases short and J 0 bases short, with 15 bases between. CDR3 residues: CAWTQARVMNTEAFF. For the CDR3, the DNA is TGTGCCTGGACTCAGGCCAGGGTCATGAACACTGAAGCTTTCTTT.

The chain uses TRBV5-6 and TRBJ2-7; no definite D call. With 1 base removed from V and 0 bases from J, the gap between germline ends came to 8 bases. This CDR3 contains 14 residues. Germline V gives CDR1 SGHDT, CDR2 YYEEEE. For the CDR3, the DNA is TGTGCCAGCAGCTTGCTCGCAGGCTCCTACGAGCAGTACTTC. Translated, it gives CASSLLAGSYEQYF.

The CDR3 sequence: CASSWVPSGASYEQYF. The CDR3 nucleotides are TGTGCCAGCAGCTGGGTTCCTAGCGGAGCTAGCTACGAGCAGTACTTC. J is TRBJ2-7 and V is TRBV5-4, with 7 bases matching TRBD2. This CDR3 is 16 amino acids long. Germline assignment: CDR1 SGHNT and CDR2 YYREEE (reference sequence). Germline trimming cut 3 bases from V and 3 bases from J; bases unmatched to any gene: 12.